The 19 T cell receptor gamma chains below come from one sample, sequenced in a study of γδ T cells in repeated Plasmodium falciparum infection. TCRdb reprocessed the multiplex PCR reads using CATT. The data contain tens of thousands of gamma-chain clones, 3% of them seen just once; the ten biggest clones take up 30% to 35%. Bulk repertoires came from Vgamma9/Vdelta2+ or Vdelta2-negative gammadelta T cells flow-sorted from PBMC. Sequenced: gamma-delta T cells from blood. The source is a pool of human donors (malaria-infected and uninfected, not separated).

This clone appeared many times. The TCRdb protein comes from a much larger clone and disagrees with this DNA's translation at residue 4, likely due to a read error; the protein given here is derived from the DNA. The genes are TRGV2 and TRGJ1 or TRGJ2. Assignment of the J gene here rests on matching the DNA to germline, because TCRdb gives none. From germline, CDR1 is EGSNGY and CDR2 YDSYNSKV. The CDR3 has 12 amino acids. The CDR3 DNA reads TGTGCCACCCGGGACGGGCGCTATAAGAAACTCTTT. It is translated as CATRDGRYKKLF.

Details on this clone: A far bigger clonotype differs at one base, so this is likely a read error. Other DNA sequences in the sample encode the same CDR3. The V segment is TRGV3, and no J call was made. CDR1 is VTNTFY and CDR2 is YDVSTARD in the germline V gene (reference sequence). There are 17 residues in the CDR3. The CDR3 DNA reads TGTGCCACCTGGGACAGGCGACAGCCCGTGAATTATTATAAGAAACTATTT. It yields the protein CATWDRRQPVNYYKKLF.

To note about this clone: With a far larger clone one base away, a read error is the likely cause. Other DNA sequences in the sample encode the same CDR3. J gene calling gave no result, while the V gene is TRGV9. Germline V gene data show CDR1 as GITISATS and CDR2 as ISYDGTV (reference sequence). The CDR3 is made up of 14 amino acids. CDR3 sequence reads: CALWEGAKVREKLF. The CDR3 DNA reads TGTGCCTTGTGGGAGGGGGCAAAAGTTCGGGAGAAGCTCTTT.

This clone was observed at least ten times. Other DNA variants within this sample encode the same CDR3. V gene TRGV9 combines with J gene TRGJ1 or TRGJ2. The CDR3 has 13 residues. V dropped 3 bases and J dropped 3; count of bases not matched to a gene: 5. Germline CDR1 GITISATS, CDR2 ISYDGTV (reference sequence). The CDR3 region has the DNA TGTGCCTTGTGGGAGCCACGTTATTATAAGAAACTCTTT. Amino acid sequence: CALWEPRYYKKLF.

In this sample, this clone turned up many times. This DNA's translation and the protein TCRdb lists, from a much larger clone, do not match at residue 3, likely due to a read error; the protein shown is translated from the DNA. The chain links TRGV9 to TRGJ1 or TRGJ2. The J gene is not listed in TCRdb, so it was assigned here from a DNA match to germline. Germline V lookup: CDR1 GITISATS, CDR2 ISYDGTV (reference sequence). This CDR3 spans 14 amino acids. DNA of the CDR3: TGTGCCTGGTGGGAGGTGCCCTTTTGTTATAAGAAACTCTTT. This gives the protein CAWWEVPFCYKKLF.

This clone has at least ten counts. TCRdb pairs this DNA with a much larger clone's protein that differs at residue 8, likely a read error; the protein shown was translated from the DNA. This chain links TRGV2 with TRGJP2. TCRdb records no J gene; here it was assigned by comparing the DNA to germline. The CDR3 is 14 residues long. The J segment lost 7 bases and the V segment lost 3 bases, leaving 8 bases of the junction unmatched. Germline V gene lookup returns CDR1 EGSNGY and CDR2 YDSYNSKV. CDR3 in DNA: TGTGCCACCTGGGACTGGTATGATGATTGGATCAAGACGTTT. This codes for CATWDWYDDWIKTF.

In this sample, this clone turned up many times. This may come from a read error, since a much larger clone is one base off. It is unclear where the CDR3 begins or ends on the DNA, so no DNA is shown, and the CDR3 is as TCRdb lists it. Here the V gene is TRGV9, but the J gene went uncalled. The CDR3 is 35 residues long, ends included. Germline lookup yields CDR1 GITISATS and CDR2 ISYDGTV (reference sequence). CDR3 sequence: CALWEARADRIIIRNSLAVEQHWLSQVSIGRIQHF.

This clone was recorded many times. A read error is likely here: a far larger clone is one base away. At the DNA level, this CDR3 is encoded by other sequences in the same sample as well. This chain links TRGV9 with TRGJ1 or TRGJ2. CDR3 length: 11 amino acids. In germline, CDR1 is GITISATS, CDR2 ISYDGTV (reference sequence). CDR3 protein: CALWETYKKLF. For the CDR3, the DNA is TGTGCCTTGTGGGAGACCTATAAGAAGCTCTTT.

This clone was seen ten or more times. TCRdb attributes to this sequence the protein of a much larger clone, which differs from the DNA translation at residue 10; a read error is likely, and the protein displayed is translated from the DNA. CDR3 sequence (DNA): TGTGCCTTGTGGGAGTCAGAGTTGGGCCAAAAAATCAAGGTATTT. Translated, it gives CALWESELGQKIKVF. The chain uses TRGV9 and TRGJP. The CDR3 runs to 15 residues. CDR1 and CDR2 from the germline V gene are GITISATS and ISYDGTV (reference sequence).

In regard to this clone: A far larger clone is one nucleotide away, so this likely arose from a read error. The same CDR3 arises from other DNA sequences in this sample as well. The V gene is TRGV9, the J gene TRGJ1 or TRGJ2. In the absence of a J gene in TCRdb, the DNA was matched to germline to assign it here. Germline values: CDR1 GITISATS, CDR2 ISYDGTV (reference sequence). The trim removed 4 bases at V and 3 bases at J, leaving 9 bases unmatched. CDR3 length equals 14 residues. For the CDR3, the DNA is TGTGCCTTGTGGGAAGGACCTACTTATTATAAGAAACTCTTT. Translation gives CALWEGPTYYKKLF.

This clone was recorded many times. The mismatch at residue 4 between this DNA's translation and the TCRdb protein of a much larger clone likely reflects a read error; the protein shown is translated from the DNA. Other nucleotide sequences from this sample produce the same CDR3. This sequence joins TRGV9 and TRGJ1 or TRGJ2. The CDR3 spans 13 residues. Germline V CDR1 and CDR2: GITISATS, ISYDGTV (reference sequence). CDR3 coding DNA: TGTGCCTTGCGGGAGCCTATCGGGAATAAGAAACTCTTT. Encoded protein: CALREPIGNKKLF.

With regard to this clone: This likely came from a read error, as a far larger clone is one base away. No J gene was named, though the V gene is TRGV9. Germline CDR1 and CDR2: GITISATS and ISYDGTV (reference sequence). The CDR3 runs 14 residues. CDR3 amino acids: CACRGELGKKIKVF. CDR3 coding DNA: TGTGCCTGCCGAGGCGAGCTGGGCAAAAAAATCAAGGTATTC.

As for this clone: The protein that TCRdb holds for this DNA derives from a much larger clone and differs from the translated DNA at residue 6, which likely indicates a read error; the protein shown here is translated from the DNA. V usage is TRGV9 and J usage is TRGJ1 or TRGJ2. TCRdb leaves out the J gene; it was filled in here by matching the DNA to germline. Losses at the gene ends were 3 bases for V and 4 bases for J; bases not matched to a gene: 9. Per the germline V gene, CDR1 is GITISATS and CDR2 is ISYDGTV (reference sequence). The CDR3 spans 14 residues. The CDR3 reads CALWETVGYYKKLF. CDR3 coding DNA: TGTGCCTTGTGGGAGACTGTGGGGTATTATAAGAAACTCTTT.

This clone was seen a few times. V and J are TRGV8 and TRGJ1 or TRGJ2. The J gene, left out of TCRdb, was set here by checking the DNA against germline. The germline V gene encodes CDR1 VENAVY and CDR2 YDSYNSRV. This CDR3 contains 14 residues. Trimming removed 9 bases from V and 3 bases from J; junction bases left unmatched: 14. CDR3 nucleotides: TGTGCCACCCGGCCTGCCCGGATTTATTATAAGAAACTCTTT. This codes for CATRPARIYYKKLF.

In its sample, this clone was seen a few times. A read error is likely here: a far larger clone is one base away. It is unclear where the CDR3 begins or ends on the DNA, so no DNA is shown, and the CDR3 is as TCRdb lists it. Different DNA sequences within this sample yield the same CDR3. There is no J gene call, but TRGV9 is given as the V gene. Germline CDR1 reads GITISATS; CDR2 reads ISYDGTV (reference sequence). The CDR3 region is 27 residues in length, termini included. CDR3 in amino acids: CALFQRNSLAVEQHLLSQVSIGRIQHF.

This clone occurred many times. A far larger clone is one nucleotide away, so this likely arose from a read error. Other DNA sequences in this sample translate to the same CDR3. The CDR3 reads CATWAPVGGYKKLF. The CDR3 bases are TGTGCCACCTGGGCCCCGGTCGGGGGCTATAAGAAACTCTTT. The gene calls are TRGV4 and TRGJ1 or TRGJ2. The germline gives CDR1 EGSTGY, CDR2 YDSYTSSV. V was clipped by 5 bases and J by 7 bases; unmatched bases: 14. This CDR3 is 14 amino acids long.

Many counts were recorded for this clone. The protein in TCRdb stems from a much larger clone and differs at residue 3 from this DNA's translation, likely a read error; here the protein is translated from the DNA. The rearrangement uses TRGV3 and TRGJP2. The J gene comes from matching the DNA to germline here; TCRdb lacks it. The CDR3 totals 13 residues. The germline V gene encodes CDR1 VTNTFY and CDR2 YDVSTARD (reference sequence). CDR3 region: CAAWDLIDWIKTF. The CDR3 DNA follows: TGTGCCGCCTGGGACCTGATTGATTGGATCAAGACGTTT.

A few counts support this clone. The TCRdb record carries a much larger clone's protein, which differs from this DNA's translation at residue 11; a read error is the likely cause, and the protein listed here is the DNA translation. The CDR3 DNA sequence: TGTGCCACCTGGGACAGGCGGCCCTTTTATAGGAAACTCTTT. Amino acid sequence: CATWDRRPFYRKLF. The chain recombines TRGV3 with TRGJ1 or TRGJ2. As TCRdb names no J gene, one was assigned here on the basis of a DNA match to germline. This CDR3 contains 14 residues. Germline V gives CDR1 VTNTFY, CDR2 YDVSTARD (reference sequence).

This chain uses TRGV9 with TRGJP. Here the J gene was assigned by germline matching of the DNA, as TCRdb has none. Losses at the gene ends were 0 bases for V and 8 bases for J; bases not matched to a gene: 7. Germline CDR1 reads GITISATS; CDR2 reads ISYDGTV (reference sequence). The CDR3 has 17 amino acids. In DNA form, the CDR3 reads TGTGCCTTGTGGGAGGTGTATGATAAGTTGGGCAAAAAAATCAAGGTATTT. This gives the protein CALWEVYDKLGKKIKVF.